This TCR beta chain was identified during a study of identical twins. TCRdb fed the 5' RACE reads into MiXCR, producing one record per CDR3 protein. The data contain 520,000 or so distinct CDR3 sequences, under 25% of them singletons. Points from the study as a whole: There is a chance that invariant MAIT and iNKT cells partially muddied zero-insertion analyses.

This CDR3 spans 14 amino acids. CDR1 and CDR2 (germline): MRHNA, SNTAGT. Trimming took off 5 bases at V and 3 bases at J, with 13 bases between the two ends. Of note for this clonotype: Its antigen remains unidentified.

These data also featured in a second study, about T cells expressing NK-cell markers. Per that paper: The contribution of dominant NKG2C+ clonotypes to CD8+ T cells in about six donors was 1.0-7.0%. What remained unclear was the HCMV specificity of expanded NKG2C+ T cell clones.

This receptor was taken from a woman aged 18-29 years in good health. Sequenced: CD4+ T cells sorted from blood. The rearrangement joins TRBV6-4 to TRBJ1-1; D remains unclear. DNA of the CDR3: TGTGCCAGCAGTCTGACTTGGGGAGACACTGAAGCTTTCTTT. It translates to CASSLTWGDTEAFF.